Presented here are 6 T cell receptor beta chains from one specimen sequenced in a study of patients and donors after allogeneic stem cell transplantation. TCRdb processed the RT-PCR reads anew with MiXCR; each CDR3 protein has one entry. Of fewer than 25,000 distinct CDR3 sequences in the sample, 25% to 35% were seen once. Sequencing input: blood, either unsorted or a sorted T cell fraction (not recorded which). All receptors come from a human donor who was either an allogeneic HSCT recipient or a stem cell or donor lymphocyte infusion donor (not recorded which). It is not recorded whose cells these are; they may come from a transplant donor.

The chain carries TRBV7-6 and TRBJ1-6; D is unresolved. CDR3 size: 16 residues. Germline V gene lookup returns CDR1 SGHVS and CDR2 FNYEAQ. V was shortened by 5 bases and J by 4 bases, with 15 bases between the two germline ends. This CDR3 is CASSAQDGRYNSPLHF. The CDR3 bases are TGTGCCAGCAGCGCCCAGGATGGGAGGTATAATTCACCCCTCCACTTT.

There are a few counts of this clonotype. This sequence joins TRBV6-5 and TRBJ1-4, with TRBD1 matching over 11 bases. This CDR3 contains 15 residues. The germline V gene encodes CDR1 MNHEY and CDR2 SVGAGI. Unmatched junction bases numbered 0, after V lost 2 bases and J lost 4 bases. CDR3 sequence reads: CASSYGTGGNEKLFF. The CDR3 nucleotides are TGTGCCAGCAGTTACGGGACAGGGGGTAATGAAAAACTGTTTTTT.

V is TRBV6-2 or TRBV6-3 and J is TRBJ2-1; D not certain. V lost 7 bases and J lost 0, with 10 bases in between. The CDR3 has 14 residues. Per germline, CDR1 MNHEY and CDR2 SVGEGT. The CDR3, as DNA: TGTGCCAGCAAAGTGTTTAGCTCCTACAATGAGCAGTTCTTC. This sequence encodes CASKVFSSYNEQFF.

This clonotype ranks as medium-sized. This chain uses TRBV19 with TRBJ1-6; D is uncertain. Germline CDR1 LNHDA, CDR2 SQIVND (reference sequence). The CDR3 runs 14 residues. V gave up 3 bases and J gave up 10 bases, with 13 bases separating them. As DNA, the CDR3 is TGTGCCAGTAGTATCCTGGAGATCCGATCACCCCTCCACTTT. Its translation is CASSILEIRSPLHF.

V usage is TRBV4-2 and J usage is TRBJ2-1; 9 bases are a match to TRBD2. Germline V lookup: CDR1 LGHNA, CDR2 YNFKEQ. J was trimmed by 10 bases and V by 2 bases; bases with no gene match: 3. The CDR3 totals 13 residues. Here the CDR3 DNA reads TGTGCCAGCAGCCAAATTCTAGCGGGGGAGCAGTTCTTC. This sequence encodes CASSQILAGEQFF.

The V and J genes are TRBV15 and TRBJ1-5; no clear D gene. Germline-derived CDR1 and CDR2 are LNHNV and YYDKDF (reference sequence). Deletions cut 0 bases from V and 0 bases from J, with 18 bases between. This CDR3 comprises 19 residues. The CDR3 region has the DNA TGTGCCACCAGCAGAGATGAGACGGAGAACGGCTATAGCAATCAGCCCCAGCATTTT. Its translation: CATSRDETENGYSNQPQHF.